The 19 T cell receptor beta chains in this list originate from one sample, sequenced in a study of cytomegalovirus exposure and HLA in healthy donors. TCRdb's table, derived via immunoSEQ multiplex PCR, lists solely in-frame clones and lacks some. The profile shows under 400,000 clones, 88% of them singletons. Sequenced: PBMCs. The receptor set was obtained from a young man in good health and CMV-seronegative.

CDR3 sequence (DNA): TGTGCCAGCAGCCCCCTTCTTGACAGGGGGTTTAATTCACCCCTCCACTTT. Amino acids: CASSPLLDRGFNSPLHF. The chain links TRBV7-2 to TRBJ1-6; TRBD1 agrees at 9 bases. The CDR3 consists of 17 residues. Germline V gene lookup returns CDR1 SGHTA and CDR2 FQGNSA. V was pared by 5 bases and J by 6 bases, with 11 bases of the junction left unmatched.

V gene TRBV15 combines with J gene TRBJ2-5; D is possibly TRBD2 (5 bases). The CDR3 is 16 residues long. V lost 0 bases and J lost 3, with 14 bases in between. Germline assignment: CDR1 LNHNV and CDR2 YYDKDF (reference sequence). Here the CDR3 reads CATSRDWERGKETQYF. DNA for the CDR3: TGTGCCACCAGCAGAGATTGGGAGAGAGGAAAAGAGACCCAGTACTTC.

V gene TRBV6-5 combines with J gene TRBJ1-2; D possibly corresponds to TRBD1 (6 bases). Per germline, CDR1 MNHEY and CDR2 SVGAGI. The CDR3 is made up of 15 amino acids. Trimming pared 7 bases from V and 7 bases from J, leaving 22 bases between. CDR3 in amino acids: CASTFQGNSLGGYTF. DNA of the CDR3: TGTGCCAGCACCTTCCAGGGGAATAGTTTAGGTGGCTACACCTTC.

V usage is TRBV10-2 and J usage is TRBJ2-1, with a possible D match to TRBD2 (5 bases). With 8 bases removed from V and 2 bases from J, the gap between germline ends came to 13 bases. Germline-derived CDR1 and CDR2 are WSHSY and SAAADI. The CDR3 sequence is 14 residues long. CDR3 coding DNA: TGCGCCAGCGGGAACGCGGGTACCTACAATGAGCAGTTCTTC. Translated, it gives CASGNAGTYNEQFF.

The J gene is TRBJ1-1, the V gene TRBV6-5, with D perhaps TRBD1 (6 bases). V lost 8 bases and J 10 bases, leaving 14 bases between the germline ends. CDR3 length: 11 residues. CDR1 is MNHEY and CDR2 is SVGAGI in the germline V gene. This CDR3 reads CASQDRTRAFF. In nucleotides, the CDR3 is TGTGCCAGCCAAGACAGGACCAGAGCTTTCTTT.

This clone was found a few times. The chain uses TRBV27 and TRBJ1-2; 7 bases line up with TRBD1. The CDR3 runs 13 residues. Germline V gene data show CDR1 as MNHEY and CDR2 as SMNVEV (reference sequence). V dropped 5 bases and J dropped 6; count of bases not matched to a gene: 6. CDR3 region: CASSPTGKNGYTF. The CDR3 DNA reads TGTGCCAGCAGTCCGACAGGGAAGAATGGCTACACCTTC.

J is TRBJ2-2 and V is TRBV13; TRBD1 matches 8 bases. The germline CDR1 and CDR2 sequences are PRHDT and FYEKMQ (reference sequence). There are 15 residues in the CDR3. The junction had 5 bases not matched to a gene; V was cut back by 5 bases and J by 3 bases. The CDR3 protein is CASSPQGVHTGELFF. CDR3 DNA sequence: TGTGCCAGCAGCCCACAGGGGGTCCACACCGGGGAGCTGTTTTTT.

This clone was counted only a few times. The chain employs TRBV7-9 and TRBJ1-1; D unclear. CDR3 length: 13 amino acids. V lost 4 bases and J 4 bases, leaving 10 bases between the germline ends. Germline V gives CDR1 SEHNR, CDR2 FQNEAQ (reference sequence). The CDR3 region is CASSYYSGTEAFF. CDR3 DNA sequence: TGTGCCAGCAGCTACTATTCGGGCACTGAAGCTTTCTTT.

The V and J genes are TRBV6-5 and TRBJ2-5; 7 bases match TRBD1. Unmatched junction bases numbered 10, after V lost 11 bases and J lost 4 bases. CDR1 and CDR2 (germline): MNHEY, SVGAGI. This CDR3 is 13 amino acids long. The CDR3 loop is CAASRDSRETQYF. In nucleotides, the CDR3 is TGTGCCGCCAGTAGGGACAGCCGAGAGACCCAGTACTTC.

The chain's CDR3 is CASSPGLLSYEQYF. Written as DNA, the CDR3 is TGTGCCAGCAGTCCGGGACTCCTCTCCTACGAGCAGTACTTC. The V and J genes are TRBV27 and TRBJ2-7, with D perhaps matching TRBD2 (6 bases). The CDR3 runs to 14 residues. The ends were cut back, 5 bases at V and 0 bases at J, with 11 bases in the middle. CDR1 and CDR2 from the germline V gene are MNHEY and SMNVEV (reference sequence).

The gene calls are TRBV7-6 and TRBJ2-7; 9 bases are shared with TRBD2. The J segment lost 6 bases and the V segment lost 1 base, leaving 13 bases of the junction unmatched. This CDR3 contains 17 residues. CDR1 is SGHVS and CDR2 is FNYEAQ in the germline V gene. CDR3 nucleotide sequence: TGTGCCAGCAGCTTAGGGGTTAGCGGGGGAACTACTATCGAGCAGTACTTC. Protein: CASSLGVSGGTTIEQYF. The full variable domain, in which reference TRBV7-6 and TRBJ2-7 provide the parts outside the CDR3, is GAGVSQSPRYKVTKRGQDVALRCDPISGHVSLYWYRQALGQGPEFLTYFNYEAQQDKSGLPNDRFSAERPEGSISTLTIQRTEQRDSAMYRCASSLGVSGGTTIEQYFGPGTRLTVT.

The rearrangement uses TRBV19 and TRBJ1-2, with 9 bases that match TRBD1. V gave up 1 base and J gave up 6 bases; unmatched junction bases: 3. Germline V gene sequence: CDR1 LNHDA, CDR2 SQIVND (reference sequence). This CDR3 has 14 amino acids. CDR3: CASSIARTGDGYTF. In DNA, the CDR3 is TGTGCCAGTAGTATAGCGCGGACAGGGGATGGCTACACCTTC.

This clone was counted a single time. This chain joins TRBV29-1 and TRBJ2-5, with 9 bases that match TRBD2. Germline CDR1 SQVTM, CDR2 ANQGSEA. The V gene end was trimmed by 4 bases and the J gene end by 4 bases; junction bases not matched to a gene: 7. CDR3 length: 14 amino acids. The CDR3 sequence: CSVVDAGGLETQYF. The CDR3 bases are TGCAGCGTTGTCGACGCGGGGGGGCTAGAGACCCAGTACTTC.

The chain links TRBV14 to TRBJ2-5; D is possibly TRBD1 (5 bases). V lost 1 base, J lost 5 bases, and 14 bases lay in between. The length of the CDR3 is 15 residues. The germline V gene encodes CDR1 SGHDN and CDR2 FVKESK. The CDR3 region has the DNA TGTGCCAGCAGCCAAGTTAGGGGTGTCTTGGAGACCCAGTACTTC. The encoded protein is CASSQVRGVLETQYF. The variable domain in full, with the rest retrieved from reference TRBV14 and TRBJ2-5, is EAGVTQFPSHSVIEKGQTVTLRCDPISGHDNLYWYRRVMGKEIKFLLHFVKESKQDESGMPNNRFLAERTGGTYSTLKVQPAELEDSGVYFCASSQVRGVLETQYFGPGTRLLVL.

The chain uses TRBV6-5 and TRBJ2-5; 8 nucleotides agree with TRBD2. Looked up from germline, CDR1 is MNHEY and CDR2 is SVGAGI. V lost 0 bases and J lost 3; bases outside the gene matches: 0. The CDR3 contains 14 residues. The CDR3 DNA reads TGTGCCAGCAGTTACTCCGGGGGGGAAGAGACCCAGTACTTC. Translated: CASSYSGGEETQYF.

The chain carries TRBV9 and TRBJ2-5, with TRBD1 matching over 9 bases. J gave up 4 bases and V 0 bases, and 7 bases lay outside the gene matches. The CDR3 loop spans 16 amino acids. Per the germline V gene, CDR1 is SGDLS and CDR2 is YYNGEE. Here the CDR3 reads CASSVAFGQGIETQYF. CDR3 nucleotide sequence: TGTGCCAGCAGCGTAGCTTTCGGACAGGGGATAGAGACCCAGTACTTC.

V gene TRBV2 combines with J gene TRBJ1-1; 8 bases are shared with TRBD1. CDR3 size: 15 residues. CDR1 is SNHLY, CDR2 FYNNEI, per germline. J was trimmed by 4 bases and V by 6 bases; bases with no gene match: 10. CDR3 bases: TGTGCCAGCAGCCTCTCCCCCCAGGGGGCCACTGAAGCTTTCTTT. This gives the protein CASSLSPQGATEAFF.

The chain combines TRBV6-6 with TRBJ2-2; TRBD1 matches at 8 bases. The V gene end was trimmed by 7 bases and the J gene end by 0 bases; junction bases not matched to a gene: 1. Germline V lookup: CDR1 MNHNY, CDR2 SVGAGI (reference sequence). CDR3 size: 14 residues. The CDR3 loop reads CASKQGANTGELFF. The CDR3 coding sequence is TGTGCCAGCAAACAGGGGGCGAACACCGGGGAGCTGTTTTTT.

J is TRBJ1-5 and V is TRBV19; D is possibly TRBD1 (6 bases). The CDR3 is 17 residues long. Trimming left V 4 bases short and J 0 bases short, with 16 bases between. In germline, CDR1 is LNHDA, CDR2 SQIVND (reference sequence). CDR3 sequence (DNA): TGTGCCAGTAGTACTCTTCCGGGACAAGATAGCAATCAGCCCCAGCATTTT. Translated, it gives CASSTLPGQDSNQPQHF.